This T cell receptor (beta chain) was found in a study of blood T cell repertoires in COVID-19. About the research overall: Donors in the United States, Italy and Spain gave samples during acute or convalescent COVID-19. PBMCs, B-cell-depleted T cells, or T cells were the source of the cDNA or gDNA that made up the material.

The CDR3 contains 14 residues. The V gene lost 3 bases and the J gene lost 1 base, with 9 bases spanning the gap. Germline CDR1 reads SNHLY; CDR2 reads FYNNEI. Per the authors' pipeline: Estimated nucleated cell counts came from reference gene primer amplification. Using immunoSEQ multiplex PCR, the repertoire was profiled, and TCRdb retains in-frame clones only, with some absent. The D gene and trimming were derived from the DNA, and the V and J assignments and clone size from that table. The sample includes approximately 270,000 clones, roughly 91% of them seen just once. The genes are TRBV2 and TRBJ2-5; no firm D call. The sequenced sample was peripheral blood. The sequence was obtained from a man aged 25 to 40 with acute or convalescent COVID-19. Here the CDR3 reads CASSDISLQETQYF. The CDR3 DNA is TGTGCCAGCAGTGATATCTCCCTCCAAGAGACCCAGTACTTC.